The rows below give T cell receptor beta chains drawn from one sample of a study of low-dose radiotherapy and immunotherapy resistance in tumors. In TCRdb, the reads were re-called with MiXCR into one record per CDR3 protein. The table has around 36,000 distinct CDR3 sequences, roughly 30% seen once. Sample: PBMCs, taken before treatment. The receptors were gathered from a male donor with gallbladder cancer. Each CDR3 is given with its conserved first and last residue. Fields, in order: D gene, V gene, J gene, clone size, CDR3 protein, CDR3 DNA. D genes are given only for firm matches. Size tells how often a clone was seen (once, few, many) or the class of an expanded clone, and some rows leave it out.

.	TRBV10-3	TRBJ2-6	many	CAISELRDSGANVLTF	TGTGCCATCAGTGAGCTGAGAGACTCTGGGGCCAACGTCCTGACTTTC
.	TRBV12-3/TRBV12-4	TRBJ2-3	.	CASSLSDTDTQYF	TGTGCCAGCAGCCTCTCTGACACAGATACGCAGTATTTT
.	TRBV6-2/TRBV6-3	TRBJ1-1	.	CASKYYTEAFF	TGTGCCAGCAAGTACTACACTGAAGCTTTCTTT
.	TRBV25-1	TRBJ2-3	.	CASSAGAHTQYF	TGTGCCAGCAGCGCAGGGGCACATACGCAGTATTTT
.	TRBV30	TRBJ2-5	many	CAWSVGSGGGETQYF	TGTGCCTGGAGTGTGGGTAGCGGAGGAGGGGAGACCCAGTACTTC
.	TRBV12-3/TRBV12-4	TRBJ1-5	many	CASSSQGGNQPQHF	TGTGCCAGCAGTTCCCAGGGTGGCAATCAGCCCCAGCATTTT
.	TRBV6-5	TRBJ2-2	.	CASSYWQAPGELFF	TGTGCCAGCAGTTATTGGCAGGCCCCCGGGGAGCTGTTTTTT
.	TRBV28	TRBJ1-1	.	CASCRRKNTEAFF	TGTGCCAGCTGCAGACGGAAGAACACTGAAGCTTTCTTT
.	TRBV20-1	TRBJ1-4	.	CSATRGNEKLFF	TGCAGTGCCACGAGGGGTAATGAAAAACTGTTTTTT
TRBD1	TRBV7-9	TRBJ1-2	many	CASALPGTGNYGYTF	TGTGCCAGCGCCCTACCCGGGACAGGGAACTATGGCTACACCTTC
.	TRBV5-1	TRBJ2-5	many	CASKQPGTARQETQYF	TGCGCCAGTAAGCAACCCGGGACTGCTCGTCAAGAGACCCAGTACTTC
TRBD2	TRBV6-5	TRBJ2-2	.	CASRAGTTNTGELFF	TGTGCCAGCAGAGCCGGGACTACGAACACCGGGGAGCTGTTTTTT
.	TRBV12-3/TRBV12-4	TRBJ1-3	many	CASTTLEGWTIYF	TGTGCCAGCACCACCCTTGAAGGGTGGACCATATATTTT
TRBD1	TRBV9	TRBJ2-1	medium-sized	CASSGDSNEQFF	TGTGCCAGCAGCGGGGACAGTAATGAGCAGTTCTTC
.	TRBV28	TRBJ2-3	medium-sized	CASSLSQPSTDTQYF	TGTGCCAGCAGTTTAAGTCAACCAAGCACAGATACGCAGTATTTT
.	TRBV27	TRBJ2-1	medium-sized	CATCSGAAGNHEQFF	TGTGCCACCTGCTCAGGGGCAGCGGGGAACCATGAGCAGTTCTTC
.	TRBV5-1	TRBJ2-2	many	CASSLTRVTGELFF	TGCGCCAGCAGCTTGACCAGAGTCACCGGGGAGCTGTTTTTT
.	TRBV4-2	TRBJ2-5	.	CASSQDPGEETQYF	TGTGCCAGCAGCCAAGATCCCGGAGAGGAGACCCAGTACTTC
TRBD1	TRBV23-1	TRBJ2-3	many	CASSQDRVVTDTQYF	TGCGCCAGCAGTCAAGACAGGGTCGTCACAGATACGCAGTATTTT
.	TRBV20-1	TRBJ2-1	many	CSARSRENNEQFF	TGCAGTGCTAGGTCCAGGGAGAATAATGAGCAGTTCTTC
.	TRBV6-1	TRBJ2-7	many	CASSEAGKRYEQYF	TGTGCCAGCAGTGAAGCCGGGAAACGGTACGAGCAGTACTTC
.	TRBV6-2/TRBV6-3	TRBJ2-2	.	CASRLSPVGANPNTGELFF	TGTGCCAGCAGACTTAGTCCTGTGGGTGCCAACCCAAACACCGGGGAGCTGTTTTTT
.	TRBV7-2	TRBJ1-2	many	CASSSGSGDYGYTF	TGTGCCAGCAGCTCCGGGTCGGGAGACTATGGCTACACCTTC
TRBD2	TRBV6-1	TRBJ2-3	.	CASSSRSGRAVPDTQYF	TGTGCCAGTTCGTCTAGGAGCGGGAGGGCCGTTCCAGATACGCAGTATTTT
.	TRBV28	TRBJ2-3	.	CASSLGGRGDNEQYF	TGTGCCAGCAGTTTAGGCGGCCGTGGGGACAATGAGCAGTATTTT
.	TRBV27	TRBJ2-7	many	CASSSGTRGYEQYF	TGTGCCAGCAGTTCCGGGACAAGGGGCTACGAGCAGTACTTC
.	TRBV19	TRBJ1-5	.	CASSIGGGANQPQHF	TGTGCCAGTAGTATAGGAGGGGGGGCAAATCAGCCCCAGCATTTT
.	TRBV9	TRBJ2-1	few	CASSVEGGGQYNEQFF	TGTGCCAGCAGCGTGGAAGGCGGGGGACAATACAATGAGCAGTTCTTC
.	TRBV10-3	TRBJ2-1	.	CAIWSYNEQFF	TGTGCCATCTGGTCCTACAATGAGCAGTTCTTC
.	TRBV7-9	TRBJ2-7	many	CASSQGQGPYEQYF	TGTGCCAGCAGCCAAGGGCAGGGGCCCTACGAGCAGTACTTC
.	TRBV4-2	TRBJ2-1	many	CASSQGEGGDSYNEQFF	TGTGCCAGCAGCCAAGGGGAGGGGGGAGACTCCTACAATGAGCAGTTCTTC
.	TRBV5-6	TRBJ2-5	many	CASSLAGNLQETQYF	TGTGCCAGCAGCTTGGCGGGAAATTTGCAAGAGACCCAGTACTTC
.	TRBV29-1	TRBJ2-6	.	CSGVTGANVLTF	TGCAGCGGCGTCACTGGGGCCAACGTCCTGACTTTC
TRBD2	TRBV12-3/TRBV12-4	TRBJ2-2	.	CASSFRQRGTGELFF	TGTGCCAGCAGTTTCAGGCAGCGGGGCACCGGGGAGCTGTTTTTT
TRBD2	TRBV5-4	TRBJ2-5	many	CASAGGGEETQYF	TGTGCCAGCGCGGGAGGGGGGGAAGAGACCCAGTACTTC
TRBD2	TRBV10-3	TRBJ2-1	medium-sized	CAISLGLAGGNEQFF	TGTGCCATCAGTCTTGGGCTGGCGGGAGGGAATGAGCAGTTCTTC
TRBD2	TRBV19	TRBJ2-1	many	CASTPGTSVHEQFF	TGTGCCAGTACCCCCGGGACTAGCGTCCATGAGCAGTTCTTC
TRBD2	TRBV29-1	TRBJ2-7	.	CSVGPLAGAEEQYF	TGCAGCGTTGGGCCACTAGCGGGAGCGGAAGAGCAGTACTTC
TRBD1	TRBV5-3	TRBJ1-1	.	CASRRGQNTEAFF	TGTGCCAGCAGAAGGGGGCAGAACACTGAAGCTTTCTTT
.	TRBV7-1	TRBJ1-1	.	CARSSASRNTEAFF	TGTGCCAGAAGCTCGGCCTCTCGGAACACTGAAGCTTTCTTT
TRBD2	TRBV11-2	TRBJ2-7	.	CASSPWGRVYEQYF	TGTGCCAGCAGCCCGTGGGGGAGGGTCTACGAGCAGTACTTC
TRBD1	TRBV19	TRBJ1-5	many	CASSVRKGGKQPQHF	TGTGCCAGTAGTGTAAGAAAAGGGGGCAAGCAGCCCCAGCATTTT
.	TRBV5-3	TRBJ2-7	.	CASSLVGAVPTYEQYF	TGTGCCAGCAGCTTAGTTGGGGCCGTACCCACCTACGAGCAGTACTTC
.	TRBV27	TRBJ1-1	.	CASSLSENTEAFF	TGTGCCAGCAGTTTATCAGAGAACACTGAAGCTTTCTTT
.	TRBV6-2/TRBV6-3	TRBJ2-7	many	CASSYSVGGHYEQYF	TGTGCCAGCAGTTACTCGGTCGGGGGACACTACGAGCAGTACTTC
.	TRBV3-1	TRBJ1-5	few	CASSPFLRLDGHQPQHF	TGTGCCAGCAGCCCGTTTCTCAGGTTGGACGGGCATCAGCCCCAGCATTTT
TRBD2	TRBV10-1	TRBJ2-3	.	CASSESHSGGTDTQYF	TGCGCCAGCAGTGAGTCCCATAGCGGGGGCACAGATACGCAGTATTTT
TRBD2	TRBV6-5	TRBJ2-5	many	CASSSVRGMGGTQYF	TGTGCCAGCAGCTCCGTGCGGGGGATGGGGGGGACCCAGTACTTC
.	TRBV7-2	TRBJ1-3	.	CASGPPGFGNTIYF	TGTGCCAGCGGACCTCCGGGTTTTGGAAACACCATATATTTT
TRBD1	TRBV7-3	TRBJ2-5	many	CASSANRGETQYF	TGTGCCAGCAGCGCGAACAGGGGCGAGACCCAGTACTTC
TRBD2	TRBV11-3	TRBJ2-1	many	CASSQSGGRYNEQFF	TGTGCCAGCAGCCAAAGCGGGGGAAGATACAATGAGCAGTTCTTC
.	TRBV11-2	TRBJ2-3	.	CASSLTPGTGKTDTQYF	TGTGCCAGCAGCCTAACCCCCGGGACGGGGAAAACAGATACGCAGTATTTT
TRBD1	TRBV20-1	TRBJ2-7	.	CSARVGTAMMEQYF	TGCAGTGCTAGAGTAGGGACAGCAATGATGGAGCAGTACTTC
TRBD2	TRBV5-1	TRBJ2-1	many	CASSSTGTSGKYEQFF	TGCGCCAGCAGCTCGACAGGGACTAGCGGGAAATATGAGCAGTTCTTC
TRBD1	TRBV19	TRBJ1-5	.	CASTIQGSQPQHF	TGTGCCAGTACTATACAGGGGAGTCAGCCCCAGCATTTT
TRBD2	TRBV20-1	TRBJ2-7	many	CSGGLAGGYEQYF	TGCAGTGGGGGACTAGCGGGGGGCTACGAGCAGTACTTC
.	TRBV27	TRBJ2-7	many	CASSWGPSYEQYF	TGTGCCAGCAGTTGGGGTCCCTCCTACGAGCAGTACTTC
.	TRBV28	TRBJ2-3	.	CASSSPGSSTDTQYF	TGTGCCAGCAGTTCCCCGGGATCTAGCACAGATACGCAGTATTTT